The entry below describes one T cell receptor beta chain. Its matching antigen is unknown. This sample was taken from a study of shared clonotypes between healthy human individuals. Findings and limits, study-wide: Larger estimated richness was generally recorded for naive subsets relative to memory subsets. It was anticipated that sequencing depth would influence how many clonotypes donors shared.

A deep-level run was used for the assay. Over several immunoSEQ plates, each subset's genomic DNA was distributed in even portions. Profiling relied on immunoSEQ multiplex PCR, and the TCRdb table lists in-frame clones only, not all of them. The sample records nearly 2 million clones, 85% to 95% being singletons. Positively selected for CCR7, the CD45RO-negative cells used as naive CD8 cells excluded terminally differentiated effector memory CD45RA+ cells. CDR3 length equals 16 residues. Deletions cut 0 bases from V and 0 bases from J, with 9 bases between. CDR1 is MGHRA, CDR2 YSYEKL, per germline. The J gene is TRBJ1-3, the V gene TRBV4-1; D gene ambiguous. The TCR comes from a man between 18 and 35 years old in good health. The specimen was naive CD8+ T cells sorted from blood. The CDR3 region is CASSQDPQSSGNTIYF. The CDR3 DNA reads as TGCGCCAGCAGCCAAGATCCCCAGTCCTCTGGAAACACCATATATTTT.